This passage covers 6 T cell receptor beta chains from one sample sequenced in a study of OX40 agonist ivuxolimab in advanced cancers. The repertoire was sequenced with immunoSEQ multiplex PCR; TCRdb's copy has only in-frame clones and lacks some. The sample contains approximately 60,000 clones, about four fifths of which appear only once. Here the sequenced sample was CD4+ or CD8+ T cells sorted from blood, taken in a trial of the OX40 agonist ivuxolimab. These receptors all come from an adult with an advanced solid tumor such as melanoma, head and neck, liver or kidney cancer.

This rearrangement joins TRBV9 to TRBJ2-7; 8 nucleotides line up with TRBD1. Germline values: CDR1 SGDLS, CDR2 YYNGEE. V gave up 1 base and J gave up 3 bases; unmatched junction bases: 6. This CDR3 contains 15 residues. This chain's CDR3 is CASSVTGTGFYEQYF. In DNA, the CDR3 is TGTGCCAGCAGCGTAACCGGGACAGGATTCTACGAGCAGTACTTC.

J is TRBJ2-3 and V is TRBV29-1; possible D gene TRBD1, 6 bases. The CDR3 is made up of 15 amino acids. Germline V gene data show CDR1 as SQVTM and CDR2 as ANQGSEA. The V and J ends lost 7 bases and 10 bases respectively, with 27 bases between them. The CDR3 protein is CSGHFPGHPSGAQYF. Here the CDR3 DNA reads TGCAGCGGTCACTTCCCGGGACACCCGTCCGGTGCGCAGTATTTT.

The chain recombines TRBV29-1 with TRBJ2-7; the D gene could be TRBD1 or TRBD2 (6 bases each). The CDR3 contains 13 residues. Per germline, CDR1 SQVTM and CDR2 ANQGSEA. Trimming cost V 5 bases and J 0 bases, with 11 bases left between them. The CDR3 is CSVKGGTSYEQYF. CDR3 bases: TGCAGCGTTAAGGGGGGAACCTCCTACGAGCAGTACTTC.

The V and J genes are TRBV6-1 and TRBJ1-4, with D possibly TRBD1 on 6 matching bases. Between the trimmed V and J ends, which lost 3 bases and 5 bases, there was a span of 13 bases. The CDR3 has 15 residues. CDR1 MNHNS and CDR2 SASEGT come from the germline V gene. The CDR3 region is CASSEWTAGNEKLFF. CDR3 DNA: TGTGCCAGCAGTGAGTGGACAGCAGGAAATGAAAAACTGTTTTTT.

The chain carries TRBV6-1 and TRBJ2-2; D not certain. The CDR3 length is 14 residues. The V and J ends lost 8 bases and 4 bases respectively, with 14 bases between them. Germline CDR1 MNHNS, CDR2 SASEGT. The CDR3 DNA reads TGTGCCAGCCTTAGGCAGAAAAGCACCGGGGAGCTGTTTTTT. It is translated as CASLRQKSTGELFF.

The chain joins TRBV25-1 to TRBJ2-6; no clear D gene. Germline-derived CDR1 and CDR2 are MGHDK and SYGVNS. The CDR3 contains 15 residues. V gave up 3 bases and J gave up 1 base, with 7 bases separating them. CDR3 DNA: TGTGCCAGCAGTGACTCTGCTTCTGGGGCCAACGTCCTGACTTTC. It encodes CASSDSASGANVLTF. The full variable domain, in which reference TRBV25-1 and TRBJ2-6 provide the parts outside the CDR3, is EADIYQTPRYLVIGTGKKITLECSQTMGHDKMYWYQQDPGMELHLIHYSYGVNSTEKGDLSSESTVSRIRTEHFPLTLESARPSHTSQYLCASSDSASGANVLTFGAGSRLTVL.